This T cell receptor (beta chain) was captured in a study of blood T cell repertoires in COVID-19. The assay was immunoSEQ multiplex PCR, and TCRdb's table has in-frame clones only and misses some. The sample consists of 250,000 to 300,000 clones, approximately 83% of them appearing once. The CDR3 length is 21 residues. Losses at the gene ends were 5 bases for V and 0 bases for J; bases not matched to a gene: 18. Per the germline V gene, CDR1 is SGHVS and CDR2 is FQNEAQ. The sequence was obtained from a woman aged 45-65 years who had recovered from COVID-19. V gene TRBV7-8 combines with J gene TRBJ2-1; TRBD2 agrees at 11 bases. Sequences were obtained from PBMCs or T cells enriched from blood (not recorded which). CDR3 coding DNA: TGTGCCAGCAGCACCATCCCGCCCGACTTAGCGGGGGGGAGCTCCTACAATGAGCAGTTCTTC. The encoded protein is CASSTIPPDLAGGSSYNEQFF.